The sequence of this T cell receptor beta chain was determined in a study of T-cell reconstitution after alpha-beta-depleted transplantation in children. The TCRbeta library incorporated unique molecular identifiers. A single record per CDR3 protein comes from TCRdb applying MiXCR to the PCR reads. The sample yields hundreds of thousands of distinct CDR3 sequences, 13% seen once. The germline V gene has CDR1 MNHEY and CDR2 SMNVEV (reference sequence). The CDR3 runs 15 residues. Germline trimming cut 7 bases from V and 3 bases from J; bases unmatched to any gene: 9. The sample in question was PBMCs, obtained before TCRalphabeta/CD19-depleted stem cell transplant. The sequence came from a girl aged 2 to 10 with congenital amegakaryocytic thrombocytopenia, due to receive a stem cell transplant. This chain links TRBV27 with TRBJ2-7; 10 positions match TRBD2. In DNA form, the CDR3 reads TGTGCCAGCATGGGTTTACTAGCGGGGTTCTACGAGCAGTACTTC. Protein: CASMGLLAGFYEQYF.